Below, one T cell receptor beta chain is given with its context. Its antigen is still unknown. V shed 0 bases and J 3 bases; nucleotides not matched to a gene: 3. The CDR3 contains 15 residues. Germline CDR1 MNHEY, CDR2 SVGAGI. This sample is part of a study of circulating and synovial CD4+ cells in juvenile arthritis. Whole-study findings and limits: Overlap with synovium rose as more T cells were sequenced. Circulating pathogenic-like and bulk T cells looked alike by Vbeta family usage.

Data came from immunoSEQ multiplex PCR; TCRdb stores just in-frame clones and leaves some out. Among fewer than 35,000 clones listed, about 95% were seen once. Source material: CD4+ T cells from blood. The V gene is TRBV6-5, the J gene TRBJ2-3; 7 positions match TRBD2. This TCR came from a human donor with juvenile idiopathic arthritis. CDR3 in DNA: TGTGCCAGCAGTTACTCGCGGGAGAGGACAGATACGCAGTATTTT. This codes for CASSYSRERTDTQYF.